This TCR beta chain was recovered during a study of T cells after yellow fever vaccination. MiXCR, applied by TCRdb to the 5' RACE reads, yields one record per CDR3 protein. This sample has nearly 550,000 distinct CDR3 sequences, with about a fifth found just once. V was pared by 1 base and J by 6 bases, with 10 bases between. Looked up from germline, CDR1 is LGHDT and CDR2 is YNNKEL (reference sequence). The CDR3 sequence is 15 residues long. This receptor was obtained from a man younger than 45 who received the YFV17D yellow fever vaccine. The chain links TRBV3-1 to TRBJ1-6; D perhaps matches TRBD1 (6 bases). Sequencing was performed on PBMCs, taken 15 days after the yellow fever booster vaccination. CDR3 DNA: TGTGCCAGCAGCCAAGTTTCCAGGGGTAATTCACCCCTCCACTTT. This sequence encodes CASSQVSRGNSPLHF.